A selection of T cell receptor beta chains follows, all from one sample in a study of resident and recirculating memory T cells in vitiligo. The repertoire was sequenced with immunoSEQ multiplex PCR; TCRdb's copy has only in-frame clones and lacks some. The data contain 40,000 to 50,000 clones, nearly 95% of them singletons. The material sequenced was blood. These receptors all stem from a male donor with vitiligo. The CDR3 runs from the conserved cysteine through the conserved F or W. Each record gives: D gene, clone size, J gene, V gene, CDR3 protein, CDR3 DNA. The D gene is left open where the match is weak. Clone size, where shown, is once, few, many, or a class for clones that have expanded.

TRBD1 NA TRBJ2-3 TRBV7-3 CASSLQGAQDTQYF TGTGCCAGCAGCCTACAGGGGGCGCAGGATACGCAGTATTTT
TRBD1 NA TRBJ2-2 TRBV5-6 CASSSYRGRTGELFF TGTGCCAGCAGCTCCTACAGGGGCCGGACCGGGGAGCTGTTTTTT
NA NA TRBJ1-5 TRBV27 CASSFSGRGRNQPQHF TGTGCCAGCAGTTTCAGCGGGAGGGGGAGAAATCAGCCCCAGCATTTT
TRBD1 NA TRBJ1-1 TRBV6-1 CASSVTGTGTEAFF TGTGCCAGCAGCGTTACCGGGACAGGGACTGAAGCTTTCTTT
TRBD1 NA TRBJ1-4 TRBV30 CAWSSGGRTEKLFF TGTGCCTGGAGTTCAGGGGGGCGCACCGAAAAACTGTTTTTT
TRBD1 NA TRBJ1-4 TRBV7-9 CASSLDGTGDEKLFF TGTGCCAGCAGCTTAGATGGGACAGGGGACGAAAAACTGTTTTTT
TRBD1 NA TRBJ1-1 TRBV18 CASSQGQGPNTEAFF TGTGCCAGCTCACAGGGACAGGGGCCGAACACTGAAGCTTTCTTT
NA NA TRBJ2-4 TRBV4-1 CASSQDKAGYLAKNIQYF TGCGCCAGCAGCCAAGATAAGGCAGGGTACCTAGCCAAAAACATTCAGTACTTC
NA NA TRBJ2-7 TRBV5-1 CASSSPGSPDYEQYF TGCGCCAGCAGCTCGCCGGGATCTCCGGACTACGAGCAGTACTTC
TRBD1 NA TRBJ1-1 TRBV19 CASRQGARSRGTEAFF TGTGCCAGTAGACAGGGGGCCAGGTCAAGGGGCACTGAAGCTTTCTTT
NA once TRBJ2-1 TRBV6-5 CASSKLGGDEQFF TGTGCCAGCAGTAAACTAGGGGGGGATGAGCAGTTCTTC
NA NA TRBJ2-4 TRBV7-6 CASIPSDIQYF TGTGCCAGCATCCCCTCGGACATTCAGTACTTC
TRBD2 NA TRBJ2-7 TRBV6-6 CASSPSGGSYEQYF TGTGCCAGCAGCCCCAGCGGGGGCTCCTACGAGCAGTACTTC
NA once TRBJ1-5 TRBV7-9 CASSTDSSNQPQHF TGTGCCAGCAGCACCGACAGTAGCAATCAGCCCCAGCATTTT
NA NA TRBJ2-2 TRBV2 CASSRSTVGAGELFF TGTGCCAGCAGTCGCTCAACCGTAGGGGCCGGGGAGCTGTTTTTT
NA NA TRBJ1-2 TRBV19 CASSNMGHLYGYTF TGTGCCAGTAGTAATATGGGACATTTGTATGGCTACACCTTC
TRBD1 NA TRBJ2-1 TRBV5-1 CASSLGGQGKVF TGCGCCAGCAGCTTGGGCGGACAGGGGAAGGTCTTC
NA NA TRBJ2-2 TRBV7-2 CASSPFANTGELFF TGTGCCAGCAGTCCGTTCGCGAACACCGGGGAGCTGTTTTTT
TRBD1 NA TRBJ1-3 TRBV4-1 CASSPGQGGYSGNTIYF TGCGCCAGCAGCCCGGGACAGGGGGGATACTCTGGAAACACCATATATTTT
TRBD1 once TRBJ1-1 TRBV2 CASSEDRGRGTEAFF TGTGCCAGCAGTGAGGACAGGGGGCGAGGCACTGAAGCTTTCTTT
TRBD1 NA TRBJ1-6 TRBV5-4 CASGPGQGFSPLHF TGTGCCAGCGGGCCGGGACAGGGGTTTTCACCCCTCCACTTT
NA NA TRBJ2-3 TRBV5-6 CASSPLGVRRSGGTDTQYF TGTGCCAGCAGCCCCCTGGGCGTGAGGAGGTCGGGGGGCACAGATACGCAGTATTTT
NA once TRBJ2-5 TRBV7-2 CASSPRLTGETQYF TGTGCCAGCAGCCCCCGGTTGACTGGGGAGACCCAGTACTTC
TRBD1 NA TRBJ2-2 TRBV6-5 CASQPGTGVTGELFF TGTGCCAGCCAACCCGGGACAGGGGTGACCGGGGAGCTGTTTTTT
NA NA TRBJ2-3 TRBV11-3 CASSPTVLDTQYF TGTGCCAGCAGCCCCACCGTACTCGATACGCAGTATTTT
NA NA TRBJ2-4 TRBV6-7 CASSYSICSQGQRLGAKNIQYF TGTGCCAGCAGTTACTCCATCTGTTCCCAGGGGCAGCGGTTAGGAGCCAAAAACATTCAGTACTTC